This entry lists 6 T cell receptor beta chains sequenced from one sample in a study of T cell responses to AZD1222 COVID-19 vaccine. TCRdb keeps only in-frame clones here, not all; method: immunoSEQ multiplex PCR. Here the sample spans 150,000 or so clones, about 91% being singletons. The starting material was peripheral blood, obtained on day 0 of AZD1222 vaccination. The receptors come from an adult in good health.

CDR3 DNA: TGTGCCTGGAGTCGCAGGATTGACTCCTACGAGCAGTACTTC. Translating it yields CAWSRRIDSYEQYF. The gene calls are TRBV30 and TRBJ2-7; D not resolved. The CDR3 loop spans 14 amino acids. Trimming removed 2 bases at V and 0 bases at J, with 11 bases between. Looked up from germline, CDR1 is GTSNPN and CDR2 is SVGIG (reference sequence).

The chain has TRBV20-1 and TRBJ1-1; no definite D call. Germline V gives CDR1 DFQATT, CDR2 SNEGSKA (reference sequence). This CDR3 spans 11 amino acids. The V end was cut by 5 bases, the J end by 5 bases, with 9 bases between. CDR3 DNA: TGCAGTGCTGTTCGTGGGACTGAAGCTTTCTTT. It specifies CSAVRGTEAFF.

This clone was counted only a few times. The chain recombines TRBV12-3 or TRBV12-4 with TRBJ1-1; possible D gene TRBD1, 5 bases. Trimming took 6 bases from V and 7 from J, leaving 15 bases between them. The CDR3 spans 13 residues. The CDR3 sequence: CASSGTASHEAFF. The CDR3 DNA follows: TGTGCCAGCAGCGGGACCGCCTCTCATGAAGCTTTCTTT.

V and J are TRBV11-2 and TRBJ2-7; TRBD2 aligns across 8 bases. This CDR3 comprises 15 residues. The germline gives CDR1 SGHAT, CDR2 FQNNGV. Trimming cost V 3 bases and J 2 bases; bases outside gene matches: 6. The CDR3 nucleotides read TGTGCCAGCAGCTTCGCCATTAGCGGGACCTACGAGCAGTACTTC. Its translation: CASSFAISGTYEQYF.

V gene TRBV12-5 combines with J gene TRBJ2-3; weak D call: TRBD2 (5 bases). This CDR3 is built from 13 residues. Germline assignment: CDR1 LGHNT and CDR2 FRNRAP. V lost 6 bases and J lost 6, with 13 bases in between. The CDR3 loop reads CASGLSGWDTQYF. For the CDR3, the DNA is TGTGCTAGTGGCCTCAGCGGCTGGGATACGCAGTATTTT.

The chain has TRBV18 and TRBJ1-2; D is ambiguous. The germline V gene has CDR1 KGHSH and CDR2 LQKENI. The CDR3 covers 13 residues. V was clipped by 3 bases and J by 6 bases, with 11 bases between them. The CDR3 nucleotides read TGTGCCAGCTCACCCGGACCAGGTGATGGCTACACCTTC. Translated, it gives CASSPGPGDGYTF.